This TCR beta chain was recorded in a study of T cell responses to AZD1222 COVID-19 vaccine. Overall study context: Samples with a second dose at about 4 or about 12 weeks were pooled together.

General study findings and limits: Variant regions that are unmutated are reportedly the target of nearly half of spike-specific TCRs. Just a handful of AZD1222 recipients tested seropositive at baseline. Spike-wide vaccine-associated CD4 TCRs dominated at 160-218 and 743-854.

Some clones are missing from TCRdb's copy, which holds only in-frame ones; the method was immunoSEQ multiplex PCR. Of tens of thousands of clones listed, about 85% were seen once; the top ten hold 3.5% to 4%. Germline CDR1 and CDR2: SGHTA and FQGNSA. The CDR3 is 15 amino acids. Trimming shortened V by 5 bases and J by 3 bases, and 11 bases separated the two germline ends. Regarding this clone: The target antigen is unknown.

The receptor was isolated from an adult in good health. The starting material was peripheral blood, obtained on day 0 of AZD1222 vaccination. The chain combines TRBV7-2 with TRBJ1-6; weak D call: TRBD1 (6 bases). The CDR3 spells CASSTPQGYNSPLHF. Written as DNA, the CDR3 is TGTGCCAGCAGCACACCACAGGGCTATAATTCACCCCTCCACTTT.